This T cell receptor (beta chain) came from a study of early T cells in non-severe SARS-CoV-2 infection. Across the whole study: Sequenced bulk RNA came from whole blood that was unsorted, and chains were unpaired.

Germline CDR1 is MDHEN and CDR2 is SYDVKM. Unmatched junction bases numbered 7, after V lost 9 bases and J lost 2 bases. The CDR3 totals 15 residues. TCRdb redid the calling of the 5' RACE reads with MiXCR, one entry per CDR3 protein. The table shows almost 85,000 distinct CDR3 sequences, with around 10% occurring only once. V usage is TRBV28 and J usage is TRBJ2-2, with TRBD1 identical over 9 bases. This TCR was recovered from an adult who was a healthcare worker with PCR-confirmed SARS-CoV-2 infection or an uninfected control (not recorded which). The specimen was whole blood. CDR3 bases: TGTGCCAGTCAAGGACAGGGGCTAAACACCGGGGAGCTGTTTTTT. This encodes CASQGQGLNTGELFF.